The rows below give T cell receptor beta chains drawn from one sample of a study of blood T cell repertoires in COVID-19. The method was immunoSEQ multiplex PCR; TCRdb's version includes in-frame clones alone and lacks a portion of them. The table records roughly 190,000 clones, approximately 80% of them present only once. Source material: peripheral blood. Receptors were obtained from a middle-aged woman with COVID-19, enrolled during active disease. Both conserved end residues are part of each CDR3. A D gene is named only where the DNA matches it firmly. Some rows have no size entry. The others give once, few or many, or a class for an expanded clone.

cdr3_nt: TGTGCCAGCAGCACCGGGACTAGCGGGACGTCGTACGAGCAGTACTTC; cdr3_aa: CASSTGTSGTSYEQYF; v_call: TRBV7-9; cdr3_length: 16; clone_size: few; j_call: TRBJ2-7; d_call: TRBD2
cdr3_nt: TGTGCTAGTGGTCGGAGGACTAGCGTTGGGACGGAGACCCAGTACTTC; cdr3_aa: CASGRRTSVGTETQYF; v_call: TRBV12-5; cdr3_length: 16; clone_size: .; j_call: TRBJ2-5; d_call: TRBD2
cdr3_nt: TGTGCCAGCAGCCCCCTTCGCAGGGGGCTGTTTTTT; cdr3_aa: CASSPLRRGLFF; v_call: TRBV7-2; cdr3_length: 12; clone_size: .; j_call: TRBJ2-2; d_call: .
cdr3_nt: TGTGCCAGCAGCGACGCAGGGGGAAGAGGCTACACCTTC; cdr3_aa: CASSDAGGRGYTF; v_call: TRBV7-9; cdr3_length: 13; clone_size: .; j_call: TRBJ1-2; d_call: TRBD1
cdr3_nt: TGTGCCAGCAGTTTGATCAGGGGGCATGGCTACACCTTC; cdr3_aa: CASSLIRGHGYTF; v_call: TRBV12-3/TRBV12-4; cdr3_length: 13; clone_size: .; j_call: TRBJ1-2; d_call: TRBD1
cdr3_nt: TGTGCCAGCAGTGAGAGGGGGGGGCGCCCTAGGGAGACCCAGTACTTC; cdr3_aa: CASSERGGRPRETQYF; v_call: TRBV2; cdr3_length: 16; clone_size: .; j_call: TRBJ2-5; d_call: .
cdr3_nt: TGTGCCAGCAGCTTACGGGTAGGCAGGGACTCCTACAATGAGCAGTTCTTC; cdr3_aa: CASSLRVGRDSYNEQFF; v_call: TRBV7-2; cdr3_length: 17; clone_size: .; j_call: TRBJ2-1; d_call: .
cdr3_nt: TGTGCCAGCAGTTTATCGGCAGTAGGAGCCCAGTTCTTC; cdr3_aa: CASSLSAVGAQFF; v_call: TRBV27; cdr3_length: 13; clone_size: .; j_call: TRBJ2-1; d_call: .
cdr3_nt: TGTGCCAGCAGGAGGACTAGCGGGATGGCCTACAATGAGCAGTTCTTC; cdr3_aa: CASRRTSGMAYNEQFF; v_call: TRBV25-1; cdr3_length: 16; clone_size: .; j_call: TRBJ2-1; d_call: TRBD2
cdr3_nt: TGTGCCAGCAATAAGGACAACTACGAGCAGTACTTC; cdr3_aa: CASNKDNYEQYF; v_call: TRBV28; cdr3_length: 12; clone_size: .; j_call: TRBJ2-7; d_call: .
cdr3_nt: TGTGCCAGCAGCTTAAGTCCAGCGGGACAAACAGATACGCAGTATTTT; cdr3_aa: CASSLSPAGQTDTQYF; v_call: TRBV7-6; cdr3_length: 16; clone_size: .; j_call: TRBJ2-3; d_call: .
cdr3_nt: TGTGCCAGCAGTTACGGTCAGATCTACGAGCAGTACTTC; cdr3_aa: CASSYGQIYEQYF; v_call: TRBV6-5; cdr3_length: 13; clone_size: once; j_call: TRBJ2-7; d_call: .
cdr3_nt: TGTGCCAGCAGCTCGACTAGCGGGGCTGGAGATACGCAGTATTTT; cdr3_aa: CASSSTSGAGDTQYF; v_call: TRBV11-2; cdr3_length: 15; clone_size: .; j_call: TRBJ2-3; d_call: TRBD2
cdr3_nt: TGTGCCACCGCGCGGGAGGGCCGCGACAATGAGCAGTTCTTC; cdr3_aa: CATAREGRDNEQFF; v_call: TRBV24-1; cdr3_length: 14; clone_size: .; j_call: TRBJ2-1; d_call: TRBD2
cdr3_nt: TGCGCCAGCTCCTACGGGGGAAATTGGCCCCAGCATTTT; cdr3_aa: CASSYGGNWPQHF; v_call: TRBV5-1; cdr3_length: 13; clone_size: .; j_call: TRBJ1-5; d_call: .
cdr3_nt: TGTGCCAGCTCTCCGGGACAGAACAATCAGCCCCAGCATTTT; cdr3_aa: CASSPGQNNQPQHF; v_call: TRBV18; cdr3_length: 14; clone_size: few; j_call: TRBJ1-5; d_call: TRBD1
cdr3_nt: TGTGCCTGGAGTGCGGGAGGGGTCGGGACAGATACGCAGTATTTT; cdr3_aa: CAWSAGGVGTDTQYF; v_call: TRBV30; cdr3_length: 15; clone_size: once; j_call: TRBJ2-3; d_call: TRBD2
cdr3_nt: TGCACCAGCAGCCAGAAGTCTAGCGGGAATCGAAACGAGCAGTACTTC; cdr3_aa: CTSSQKSSGNRNEQYF; v_call: TRBV1; cdr3_length: 16; clone_size: .; j_call: TRBJ2-7; d_call: .
cdr3_nt: TGTGCCAGCAGTCCCCAACGGGGAGATACGCAGTATTTT; cdr3_aa: CASSPQRGDTQYF; v_call: TRBV7-3; cdr3_length: 13; clone_size: .; j_call: TRBJ2-3; d_call: .
cdr3_nt: TGTGCCAGCAGCTTGAGCGGGGGCACAGATACGCAGTATTTT; cdr3_aa: CASSLSGGTDTQYF; v_call: TRBV5-4; cdr3_length: 14; clone_size: .; j_call: TRBJ2-3; d_call: TRBD2
cdr3_nt: TGCGCCAGCAGTCAAGTTGTGTATTTT; cdr3_aa: CASSQVVYF; v_call: TRBV23-1; cdr3_length: 9; clone_size: few; j_call: TRBJ1-1; d_call: .
cdr3_nt: TGTGCCAGTGCCCGGGGTGGGTACAATCAGCCCCAGCATTTT; cdr3_aa: CASARGGYNQPQHF; v_call: TRBV19; cdr3_length: 14; clone_size: .; j_call: TRBJ1-5; d_call: .
cdr3_nt: TGTGCCAGCAGTGAAACGTCCTTGTCTATGACAGGGGAAACCTTC; cdr3_aa: CASSETSLSMTGETF; v_call: TRBV6-1; cdr3_length: 15; clone_size: .; j_call: TRBJ1-2; d_call: TRBD1
cdr3_nt: TGTGCCAGCAGCTTGACAGGGAGGGGTACGTACAATGAGCAGTTCTTC; cdr3_aa: CASSLTGRGTYNEQFF; v_call: TRBV5-8; cdr3_length: 16; clone_size: .; j_call: TRBJ2-1; d_call: .
cdr3_nt: TGCAGCGGTGGGCCGAACACTGAAGCTTTCTTT; cdr3_aa: CSGGPNTEAFF; v_call: TRBV29-1; cdr3_length: 11; clone_size: .; j_call: TRBJ1-1; d_call: .
cdr3_nt: TGCAGTGCCCAAGACAGGGTTGAAGCTTTCTTT; cdr3_aa: CSAQDRVEAFF; v_call: TRBV20-1; cdr3_length: 11; clone_size: many; j_call: TRBJ1-1; d_call: TRBD1
cdr3_nt: TGTGCCAGCAGCTGGACAGGGAGGGATTCACCCCTCCACTTT; cdr3_aa: CASSWTGRDSPLHF; v_call: TRBV5-5; cdr3_length: 14; clone_size: few; j_call: TRBJ1-6; d_call: TRBD1
cdr3_nt: TGTGCCAGCGGGCCAGCCTACTATAATTCACCCCTCCACTTT; cdr3_aa: CASGPAYYNSPLHF; v_call: TRBV7-2; cdr3_length: 14; clone_size: .; j_call: TRBJ1-6; d_call: .
cdr3_nt: TGTGCCAGCAGCTTTAGCGGGGATCGCACCGGGGAGCTGTTTTTT; cdr3_aa: CASSFSGDRTGELFF; v_call: TRBV7-9; cdr3_length: 15; clone_size: once; j_call: TRBJ2-2; d_call: TRBD2